The rows below give T cell receptor beta chains drawn from one sample of a study of T-cell memory formation after mild COVID-19. TCRdb re-analysed the 5' RACE reads in MiXCR, keeping a single row per CDR3 protein. The table shows under 550,000 distinct CDR3 sequences, with more than 15% occurring only once. Sequencing was carried out using PBMCs or a T cell subset sorted from them (not recorded which). The receptors were gathered from a young man who had mild COVID-19 (a few samples of this study predate the infection). Cell type and time point are not known. The CDR3 runs from the conserved cysteine through the conserved F or W. D genes are given only for firm matches. Only some rows state a clone size, as once, few, many or a class for expanded clones.

v_call,clone_size,d_call,j_call,cdr3_nt,cdr3_aa
TRBV20-1,few,TRBD2,TRBJ2-5,TGCAGTGCTAGAGATTCTATCGGACTAGCGGACTTTACGATGGAGACCCAGTACTTC,CSARDSIGLADFTMETQYF
TRBV20-1,few,-,TRBJ2-5,TGCAGTGCTCGGGATAGATTGTGGGAGACCCAGTACTTC,CSARDRLWETQYF
TRBV5-1,few,TRBD1,TRBJ2-6,TGCGCCAGTTCGGGACAGACCAACTCTGGGGCCAACGTCCTGACTTTC,CASSGQTNSGANVLTF
TRBV7-2,-,TRBD2,TRBJ2-1,TGTGCCAGCAGCTTAGGCGGGCTAGCGGGGAGAGGGAATGAGCAGTTCTTC,CASSLGGLAGRGNEQFF
TRBV4-2,-,TRBD1,TRBJ1-3,TGTGCCAGCAGCCATGAACCGGGACAGACCATCTCTGGAAACACCATATATTTT,CASSHEPGQTISGNTIYF
TRBV20-1,few,-,TRBJ2-3,TGCAGTGCTTGGGACTTAAAAACCTATACGCAGTATTTT,CSAWDLKTYTQYF
TRBV5-1,few,-,TRBJ1-4,TGCGCCAGCAGCTTCACGCCTATATCAACTAATGAAAAACTGTTTTTT,CASSFTPISTNEKLFF
TRBV28,-,-,TRBJ2-2,TGTGCCAGCAGTTTCATAGATACGAACACCGGGGAGCTGTTTTTT,CASSFIDTNTGELFF
TRBV7-8,few,-,TRBJ1-5,TGTGCCAGCAGCTTACGGGGGCGCGGACAGCCCCAGCATTTT,CASSLRGRGQPQHF
TRBV5-1,-,-,TRBJ2-1,TGCGCCAGCAGCTTGAGAGACAGCACCCTCAGTGAGCAGTTCTTC,CASSLRDSTLSEQFF
TRBV3-1,-,-,TRBJ1-1,TGTGCCAGCAGCCAAGGGATGGAGGGGCGGTGGGTCACTGAAGCTTTCTTT,CASSQGMEGRWVTEAFF
TRBV4-1,few,-,TRBJ1-1,TGCGCCAGCAGCCGAATTCGGGGTGGGAACACTGAAGCTTTCTTT,CASSRIRGGNTEAFF
TRBV11-2,-,-,TRBJ2-2,TGTGCCAGCAGCGGACTTACGGGGATCGGCGGGGAGCTGTTTTTT,CASSGLTGIGGELFF
TRBV6-5,few,-,TRBJ2-3,TGTGCCAGCAGTTCAGGGTTGGTGAGGGGGGGCACAGATACGCAGTATTTT,CASSSGLVRGGTDTQYF
TRBV4-2,many,TRBD2,TRBJ2-1,TGTGCCAGCAGCCCTGGGACTAGCGGGGAGGCCCTGTACAATGAGCAGTTCTTC,CASSPGTSGEALYNEQFF
TRBV5-1,-,-,TRBJ2-7,TGCGCCAGCAGCTTGGGTTCCGGGCACACCTACGAGCAGTACTTC,CASSLGSGHTYEQYF
TRBV20-1,few,-,TRBJ1-2,TGCAGTGCTACCCGCCGGGACCGCTATGGCTACACCTTC,CSATRRDRYGYTF
TRBV4-1,few,-,TRBJ1-6,TGCGCCAGCAGCCAAGATCCCGGGAGATCACCCCTCCACTTT,CASSQDPGRSPLHF
TRBV7-2,few,TRBD1,TRBJ2-7,TGTGCCAGCAGCACGACCCGACAGGGAAACTACGAGCAGTACTTC,CASSTTRQGNYEQYF
TRBV5-4,few,TRBD1,TRBJ1-4,TGTGCCAGCAGCCCCGACAGGGGGCTTGCTAATGAAAAACTGTTTTTT,CASSPDRGLANEKLFF
TRBV11-1,few,-,TRBJ2-1,TGTGCCAGCAGTCCTCCCCCGGGATGGGCAAATGAGCAGTTCTTC,CASSPPPGWANEQFF
TRBV6-5,-,-,TRBJ2-3,TGTGCCAGCAGTTACCGCCTGGACTCAATGGGTGATACGCAGTATTTT,CASSYRLDSMGDTQYF
TRBV5-1,few,-,TRBJ2-2,TGCGCCAGCAGCTTGGACCCCGCTGGGGCGGACACCGGGGAGCTGTTTTTT,CASSLDPAGADTGELFF
TRBV5-1,-,-,TRBJ2-2,TGCGCCAGCAGTCGTCGGGGTTACTCCGGGGAGCTGTTTTTT,CASSRRGYSGELFF
TRBV7-2,once,TRBD1,TRBJ1-1,TGTGCCAGCGGGACAGGGTTGAACACTGAAGCTTTCTTT,CASGTGLNTEAFF
TRBV2,few,-,TRBJ2-1,TGTGCCAGCAGTTTGGACTGGAATGAGCAGTTCTTC,CASSLDWNEQFF
TRBV6-5,few,-,TRBJ2-2,TGTGCCAGCAGTTACGGGTTGGCCGGGGAGCTGTTTTTT,CASSYGLAGELFF
TRBV6-5,once,TRBD2,TRBJ2-7,TGTGCCAGCGGCAGCAAAGTAGCGCCGGGACTAGCGAGCCCCTACGAGCAGTACTTC,CASGSKVAPGLASPYEQYF
TRBV7-2,many,-,TRBJ2-1,TGTGCCAGCAGCTTAGCTGTGTACAATGAGCAGTTCTTC,CASSLAVYNEQFF
TRBV7-9,-,-,TRBJ1-2,TGTGCCAGCAGGATAGCAGGGGTTAATGGCTACACCTTC,CASRIAGVNGYTF
TRBV12-3/TRBV12-4,few,-,TRBJ1-2,TGTGCCAGCAGTTTTGACGGGGGACGGGGTGGCTACACCTTC,CASSFDGGRGGYTF
TRBV6-1,few,-,TRBJ1-1,TGTGCCAGCAGTGAGGCGCCGAACACTGAAGCTTTCTTT,CASSEAPNTEAFF
TRBV20-1,-,-,TRBJ1-5,TGCAGTGCTAGTTTTGGTGTTAGCAATCAGCCCCAGCATTTT,CSASFGVSNQPQHF
TRBV12-3/TRBV12-4,-,TRBD1,TRBJ2-1,TGTGCCAGTCTATTCGGGACAGTCCATGAGCAGTTCTTC,CASLFGTVHEQFF
TRBV20-1,-,-,TRBJ2-1,TGCAGTGCAACCGGGATAACCTACAATGAGCAGTTCTTC,CSATGITYNEQFF
TRBV29-1,-,TRBD1,TRBJ1-2,TGCAGCGTCCCGACAGGGAGCTATGGCTACACCTTC,CSVPTGSYGYTF
TRBV7-2,-,-,TRBJ2-1,TGTGCCAGCAGCCTGGGGAGCGGCTACAATGAGCAGTTCTTC,CASSLGSGYNEQFF
TRBV27,-,-,TRBJ2-1,TGTGCCAGCAGTTCCAATTTGGACAGAAGCTACAATGAGCAGTTCTTC,CASSSNLDRSYNEQFF
TRBV2,-,-,TRBJ2-5,TGTGCCAGCAGTGAAGCCCGTGGGACCCAGTACTTC,CASSEARGTQYF
TRBV7-8,-,TRBD1,TRBJ2-2,TGTGCCAGCAGCTCTCCCGGGACAGGAGACACCGGGGAGCTGTTTTTT,CASSSPGTGDTGELFF
TRBV5-1,few,-,TRBJ2-3,TGCGCCAGCAGTCAGCGGACGAACACAGATACGCAGTATTTT,CASSQRTNTDTQYF
TRBV5-3,-,-,TRBJ2-2,TGTGCCAGAAGCCCTAAACGAAGGGGACACCGCACCGGGGAGCTGTTTTTT,CARSPKRRGHRTGELFF
TRBV20-1,few,TRBD2,TRBJ2-3,TGCAGTGCTAGAGATCTTAGGCGGGGGGTCACAGATACGCAGTATTTT,CSARDLRRGVTDTQYF